These 28 T cell receptor beta chains originate from one sample sequenced in a study of T-cell memory formation after mild COVID-19. A single record per CDR3 protein comes from TCRdb applying MiXCR to the 5' RACE reads. The sample lists some 180,000 distinct CDR3 sequences, roughly 20% seen once, with 3% to 4% in the top ten. Sequencing input: PBMCs or a T cell subset sorted from them (not recorded which). The receptors derive from a man aged 18 to 30 who had mild COVID-19 (a few samples of this study predate the infection). Cell type and time point are not known.

This chain uses TRBV25-1 with TRBJ2-1, with D uncertain. V was pared by 1 base and J by 15 bases, with 16 bases between. The germline V gene encodes CDR1 MGHDK and CDR2 SYGVNS. CDR3 size: 13 residues. CDR3 coding DNA: TGTGCCAGCAGTGAATGGTACGGTAGCCGGCTGTTCTTC. This gives the protein CASSEWYGSRLFF.

The gene calls are TRBV6-4 and TRBJ1-5, with 9 positions matching TRBD1. Germline V gene sequence: CDR1 MRHNA, CDR2 SNTAGT. V shed 5 bases and J 3 bases; nucleotides not matched to a gene: 5. The CDR3 has 15 amino acids. CDR3 sequence: CASSPGTGYNQPQHF. CDR3 nucleotides: TGTGCCAGCAGTCCCGGGACAGGGTACAATCAGCCCCAGCATTTT.

This clonotype came up many times. The chain couples TRBV11-1 to TRBJ2-2, with 11 nucleotides matching TRBD1. Germline lookup yields CDR1 SGHAT and CDR2 FQDESV (reference sequence). This CDR3 is 16 amino acids long. Losses at the gene ends were 5 bases for V and 4 bases for J; bases not matched to a gene: 6. This CDR3 is CASSPGQGASTGELFF. CDR3 in DNA: TGTGCCAGCAGCCCTGGACAGGGGGCTAGCACCGGGGAGCTGTTTTTT.

This rearrangement joins TRBV5-1 to TRBJ2-2, with 9 bases matching TRBD1. V was clipped by 3 bases and J by 5 bases; unmatched bases: 5. Germline V gene sequence: CDR1 SGHRS, CDR2 YFSETQ. This CDR3 is 15 amino acids long. CDR3: CASSWGTGSTGELFF. Written as DNA, the CDR3 is TGCGCCAGCAGCTGGGGGACAGGGAGTACCGGGGAGCTGTTTTTT.

In this sample, this clonotype turned up many times. The gene calls are TRBV29-1 and TRBJ2-3; D unresolved. This CDR3 region has 12 residues. Germline CDR1 is SQVTM and CDR2 is ANQGSEA. Trimming left V 5 bases short and J 2 bases short, with 8 bases between. The CDR3 reads CSVRWDTDTQYF. CDR3 DNA sequence: TGCAGCGTTAGGTGGGACACAGATACGCAGTATTTT.

This clonotype has only a few counts. The CDR3 here is CASSAMGQGFSEQYV. In DNA form, the CDR3 reads TGTGCCAGCAGTGCGATGGGACAGGGGTTCTCCGAGCAGTACGTC. The rearrangement uses TRBV2 and TRBJ2-7; TRBD1 agrees at 10 bases. V trimming: 4 bases; J trimming: 6 bases; junction bases outside the gene matches: 9. This CDR3 is built from 15 residues. Germline values: CDR1 SNHLY, CDR2 FYNNEI.

As for this clonotype: One base away lies a much larger clone, so this may be a sequencing read error. The chain combines TRBV7-3 with TRBJ1-2; TRBD1 might be the D (5 bases). CDR1 and CDR2 from the germline V gene are SGHTA and FQGTGA. The V and J ends lost 3 bases and 7 bases respectively, with 12 bases between them. The CDR3 runs to 13 residues. CDR3 coding DNA: TGTGCCAGCAGCTTGGACACATCCTGTGGCTACACCTTC. Amino acid sequence: CASSLDTSCGYTF.

This clonotype was observed at least ten times. The V and J genes are TRBV12-3 or TRBV12-4 and TRBJ1-1; TRBD1 aligns across 10 bases. This CDR3 comprises 15 residues. V lost 5 bases to trimming and J lost 1 base; unmatched junction nucleotides: 4. CDR3 region: CASSPRDRGNTEAFF. The CDR3 DNA sequence: TGTGCCAGCAGTCCCCGGGACAGGGGGAACACTGAAGCTTTCTTT.

The V and J genes are TRBV7-6 and TRBJ2-3, with 7 bases identical to TRBD2. In germline, CDR1 is SGHVS, CDR2 FNYEAQ. The V and J ends lost 1 base and 0 bases, in that order; junction bases with no gene match: 10. CDR3 length: 18 residues. The DNA for the CDR3 is TGTGCCAGCAGCTTAGGGTCATCCAGCGGGGCTAGCACAGATACGCAGTATTTT. Translated: CASSLGSSSGASTDTQYF.

The chain links TRBV7-9 to TRBJ2-5; 10 bases line up with TRBD2. The V segment lost 5 bases and the J segment 5 bases; nucleotides outside the gene matches: 8. The V gene's germline CDR1 is SEHNR and CDR2 FQNEAQ (reference sequence). This CDR3 has 15 amino acids. CDR3 DNA: TGTGCCAGCAGCCCCGGGACTAGCGTTTTCGAGACCCAGTACTTC. Its protein is CASSPGTSVFETQYF.

Only a few counts were recorded for this clonotype. The genes are TRBV20-1 and TRBJ1-5, with D possibly being TRBD1 (5 bases). The germline V and J ends were trimmed by 3 bases and 6 bases, with 15 bases remaining between them. The CDR3 is made up of 14 amino acids. CDR1 is DFQATT and CDR2 is SNEGSKA in the germline V gene (reference sequence). The CDR3 nucleotides read TGCAGTGCTAGGGTGGAAGGGGCCGGTCAGCCCCAGCATTTT. As protein: CSARVEGAGQPQHF.

This clonotype was seen ten or more times. The V and J genes are TRBV7-8 and TRBJ2-5; tentative D call: TRBD1 (6 bases). This CDR3 contains 13 residues. The ends were cut back, 2 bases at V and 9 bases at J, with 13 bases in the middle. Germline V lookup: CDR1 SGHVS, CDR2 FQNEAQ. The CDR3 nucleotides read TGTGCCAGCAGCTTACCCCGACAGGACTCCCAGTACTTC. Translation: CASSLPRQDSQYF.

The DNA of the CDR3 is TGCGCCAGCAGCCAAGGGATGAGCAACTATGGCTACACCTTC. Protein product: CASSQGMSNYGYTF. The gene calls are TRBV4-1 and TRBJ1-2; D not resolved. Germline-derived CDR1 and CDR2 are MGHRA and YSYEKL. Trimming shortened V by 1 base and J by 2 bases, and 8 bases separated the two germline ends. This CDR3 region has 14 residues.

This clonotype was picked up a small number of times. J is TRBJ1-1 and V is TRBV29-1, with D hard to call. CDR1 SQVTM and CDR2 ANQGSEA come from the germline V gene. There are 15 residues in the CDR3. V was pared by 3 bases and J by 4 bases, with 18 bases between. DNA of the CDR3: TGCAGCGTTGATAGGAGTGGGAATGTGGGCACTGAAGCTTTCTTT. Protein product: CSVDRSGNVGTEAFF. Full variable domain (missing parts from reference TRBV29-1 and TRBJ1-1): SAVISQKPSRDICQRGTSLTIQCQVDSQVTMMFWYRQQPGQSLTLIATANQGSEATYESGFVIDKFPISRPNLTFSTLTVSNMSPEDSSIYLCSVDRSGNVGTEAFFGQGTRLTVV.

In its sample, this clonotype was seen a few times. The chain links TRBV9 to TRBJ1-5, with TRBD1 matching over 8 bases. V was clipped by 2 bases and J by 4 bases; unmatched bases: 5. Per germline, CDR1 SGDLS and CDR2 YYNGEE. The CDR3 is 15 amino acids. In DNA form, the CDR3 reads TGTGCCAGCAGCGTCCAGGGGGCGGAAAATCAGCCCCAGCATTTT. Translation gives CASSVQGAENQPQHF. Full variable domain (remainder filled in from reference TRBV9 and TRBJ1-5): DSGVTQTPKHLITATGQRVTLRCSPRSGDLSVYWYQQSLDQGLQFLIQYYNGEERAKGNILERFSAQQFPDLHSELNLSSLELGDSALYFCASSVQGAENQPQHFGDGTRLSIL.

This clonotype was counted a few times. The CDR3: CASSLRVDDGYTF. CDR3 DNA: TGTGCCAGCAGCCTCCGGGTGGACGATGGCTACACCTTC. The V and J genes are TRBV5-5 and TRBJ1-2; D remains unclear. Germline V CDR1 and CDR2: SGHKS, YYEKEE (reference sequence). The CDR3 contains 13 residues. V lost 4 bases and J lost 6, with 13 bases in between. Filled out from reference TRBV5-5 and TRBJ1-2, the complete variable domain reads DAGVTQSPTHLIKTRGQQVTLRCSPISGHKSVSWYQQVLGQGPQFIFQYYEKEERGRGNFPDRFSARQFPNYSSELNVNALLLGDSALYLCASSLRVDDGYTFGSGTRLTVV.

This clonotype was detected many times. This chain links TRBV12-3 or TRBV12-4 with TRBJ2-1, with a weak D call TRBD2 (6 bases). The CDR3 is made up of 15 amino acids. V dropped 8 bases and J dropped 3 bases, with 17 bases sitting between them. The CDR3: CASVLGRRGYNEQFF. The CDR3 DNA sequence: TGTGCCAGCGTCCTCGGTCGGCGGGGCTACAATGAGCAGTTCTTC.

This clonotype has just a few counts. This rearrangement joins TRBV9 to TRBJ1-2; D not certain. This CDR3 contains 15 residues. Germline CDR1 is SGDLS and CDR2 is YYNGEE. V was clipped by 3 bases and J by 0 bases, with 12 bases between them. The CDR3 DNA is TGTGCCAGCAGCGCGCAAGGCCTAGCTAACTATGGCTACACCTTC. Protein sequence: CASSAQGLANYGYTF. Looking up the rest from reference TRBV9 and TRBJ1-2 gives the full variable domain: DSGVTQTPKHLITATGQRVTLRCSPRSGDLSVYWYQQSLDQGLQFLIQYYNGEERAKGNILERFSAQQFPDLHSELNLSSLELGDSALYFCASSAQGLANYGYTFGSGTRLTVV.

This chain connects TRBV28 to TRBJ1-4, with D possibly being TRBD1 (6 bases). The CDR3 runs 14 residues. Trimming took 6 bases from V and 4 from J, leaving 12 bases between them. Germline-derived CDR1 and CDR2 are MDHEN and SYDVKM. DNA of the CDR3: TGTGCCAGCAGCCCTGCACAGGGTAATGAAAAACTGTTTTTT. Translation gives CASSPAQGNEKLFF.

The V call is TRBV12-3 or TRBV12-4, the J call TRBJ1-1, with D possibly matching TRBD1 (6 bases). Deletions cut 5 bases from V and 5 bases from J, with 18 bases between. The CDR3 totals 15 residues. CDR3 protein: CASSGSGTRGTEAFF. The CDR3 DNA follows: TGTGCCAGCAGTGGATCCGGGACAAGGGGGACTGAAGCTTTCTTT.

This chain uses TRBV21-1 with TRBJ2-5; the DNA was not compared with TRBD1, the D call given in the table. TRBV21-1 is flagged as a pseudogene. The CDR3 loop spans 12 amino acids. DNA of the CDR3: TGTGCCAGCGGGCGCCTACAAGAGACCCAGTACTTC. Encoded protein: CASGRLQETQYF.

The chain links TRBV5-1 to TRBJ1-2, with a tentative D call TRBD1 (5 bases). Germline V gene sequence: CDR1 SGHRS, CDR2 YFSETQ. The length of the CDR3 is 15 residues. V was pared by 4 bases and J by 5 bases, with 18 bases between. The CDR3 loop is CASSVGTASEYGYTF. CDR3 DNA: TGCGCCAGCAGCGTAGGGACGGCTTCCGAATATGGCTACACCTTC.

This clonotype was detected many times. The V gene is TRBV12-3 or TRBV12-4, the J gene TRBJ1-2; maybe TRBD1 (5 bases). V shed 5 bases and J shed 1 base, with 5 bases lying between them. The CDR3 is 12 residues long. The CDR3: CASSQGNYGYTF. CDR3 bases: TGTGCCAGCAGTCAGGGTAACTATGGCTACACCTTC.

This clonotype was observed a handful of times. This chain connects TRBV5-1 to TRBJ2-3, with 14 positions matching TRBD2. The germline CDR1 and CDR2 sequences are SGHRS and YFSETQ. The J segment lost 6 bases and the V segment lost 2 bases, leaving 8 bases of the junction unmatched. The CDR3 runs to 17 residues. DNA for the CDR3: TGCGCCAGCAGCTTCCGACTAGCGGGGGGGCCGTCGGATACGCAGTATTTT. It yields the protein CASSFRLAGGPSDTQYF.

In this sample, this clonotype turned up a few times. V is TRBV28 and J is TRBJ2-7; TRBD1 agrees at 7 bases. The CDR3 extends over 14 amino acids. Trimming at V came to 6 bases and at J to 6 bases, leaving 11 bases not matched to a gene. Germline values: CDR1 MDHEN, CDR2 SYDVKM. The CDR3 nucleotides are TGTGCCAGCAGACCGGGACAGCTAAGTCTCGAGCAGTACGTC. Protein: CASRPGQLSLEQYV.

This clonotype was seen only once. The chain uses TRBV21-1 and TRBJ1-2. TRBV21-1 is a listed pseudogene. The CDR3 length is 9 residues. The CDR3 reads CATCYGYTF. The CDR3 DNA reads as TGTGCCACTTGCTATGGCTACACCTTC.

The chain has TRBV18 and TRBJ1-2; D unresolved. Trimming took 2 bases from V and 3 from J, leaving 10 bases between them. Germline V gene lookup returns CDR1 KGHSH and CDR2 LQKENI. The CDR3 spans 14 residues. CDR3: CASSPLQQHYGYTF. The CDR3 DNA reads TGTGCCAGCTCACCATTGCAGCAACACTATGGCTACACCTTC.

The chain uses TRBV10-3 and TRBJ2-7, with 7 bases identical to TRBD1. Trimming cost V 10 bases and J 2 bases; bases outside gene matches: 5. The germline gives CDR1 ENHRY, CDR2 SYGVKD. CDR3 length: 12 amino acids. CDR3 sequence reads: CANSQGTYEQYF. As DNA, the CDR3 is TGTGCCAACTCACAGGGGACCTACGAGCAGTACTTC.